This entry describes one T cell receptor beta chain. The sample comes from a study of blood T cell repertoires in COVID-19. In the original processing: Amplified reference gene primers provided the basis for estimating nucleated cell counts. TCRdb's copy holds only in-frame clones and misses some; the assay was immunoSEQ multiplex PCR. V and J calls and clone size are given by that table; D and trimming were obtained from the DNA. Altogether fewer than 350,000 clones are present, 70% to 90% being singletons, with the ten largest covering around 0.9%. Sequencing input: PBMCs or T cells enriched from blood (not recorded which). This clonotype was obtained from a woman in her thirties who had recovered from COVID-19.

The CDR3 loop reads CAIRGQVAGELFF. CDR3 coding DNA: TGTGCCATCAGGGGACAAGTGGCCGGGGAGCTGTTTTTT. V gene TRBV10-3 combines with J gene TRBJ2-2, with TRBD1 as a possible D gene (6 bases). Trimming shortened V by 6 bases and J by 6 bases, and 11 bases separated the two germline ends. The germline V gene has CDR1 ENHRY and CDR2 SYGVKD. The CDR3 length is 13 residues.